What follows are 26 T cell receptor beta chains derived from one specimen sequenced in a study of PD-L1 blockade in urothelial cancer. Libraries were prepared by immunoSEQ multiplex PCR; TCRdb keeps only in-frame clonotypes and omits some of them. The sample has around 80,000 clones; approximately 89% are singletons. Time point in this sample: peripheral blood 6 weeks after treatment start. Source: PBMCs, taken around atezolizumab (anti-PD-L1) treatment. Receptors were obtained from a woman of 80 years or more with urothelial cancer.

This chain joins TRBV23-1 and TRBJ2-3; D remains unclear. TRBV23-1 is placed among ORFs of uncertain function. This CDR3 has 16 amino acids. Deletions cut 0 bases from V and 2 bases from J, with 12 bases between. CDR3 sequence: CASSQSVKQSTDTQYF. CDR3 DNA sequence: TGCGCCAGCAGTCAATCGGTGAAACAGTCCACAGATACGCAGTATTTT.

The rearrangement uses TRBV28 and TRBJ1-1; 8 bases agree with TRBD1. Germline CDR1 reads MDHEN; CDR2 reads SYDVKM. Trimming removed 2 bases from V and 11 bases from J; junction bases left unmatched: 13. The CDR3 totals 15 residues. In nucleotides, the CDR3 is TGTGCCAGCAGTTTAGGCGCCAGGGGGCGAGGGACGGCTTTCTTT. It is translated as CASSLGARGRGTAFF.

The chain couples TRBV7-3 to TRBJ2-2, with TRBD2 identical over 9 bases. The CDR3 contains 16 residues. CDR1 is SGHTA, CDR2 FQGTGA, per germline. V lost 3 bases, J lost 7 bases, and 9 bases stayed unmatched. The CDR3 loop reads CASSLAASGNGGELFF. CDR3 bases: TGTGCCAGCAGCTTGGCAGCTAGCGGGAACGGCGGGGAGCTGTTTTTT. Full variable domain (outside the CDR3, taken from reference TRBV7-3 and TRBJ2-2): GAGVSQTPSNKVTEKGKYVELRCDPISGHTALYWYRQSLGQGPEFLIYFQGTGAADDSGLPNDRFFAVRPEGSVSTLKIQRTERGDSAVYLCASSLAASGNGGELFFGEGSRLTVL.

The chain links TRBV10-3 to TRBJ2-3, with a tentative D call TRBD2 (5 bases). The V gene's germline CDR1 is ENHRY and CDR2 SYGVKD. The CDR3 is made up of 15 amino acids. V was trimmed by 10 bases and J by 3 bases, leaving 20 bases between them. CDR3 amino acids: CATLNAGYETDTQYF. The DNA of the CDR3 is TGTGCCACTCTTAACGCGGGCTACGAAACAGATACGCAGTATTTT.

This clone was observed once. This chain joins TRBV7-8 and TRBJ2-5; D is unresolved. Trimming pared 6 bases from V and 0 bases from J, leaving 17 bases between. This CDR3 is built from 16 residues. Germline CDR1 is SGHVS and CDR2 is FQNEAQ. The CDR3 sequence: CASRFSRGRYQETQYF. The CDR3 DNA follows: TGTGCCAGCAGGTTTAGTAGAGGCCGATACCAAGAGACCCAGTACTTC.

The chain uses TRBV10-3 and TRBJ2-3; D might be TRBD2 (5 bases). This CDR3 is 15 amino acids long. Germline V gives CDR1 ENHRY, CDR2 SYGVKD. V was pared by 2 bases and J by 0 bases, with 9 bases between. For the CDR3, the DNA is TGTGCCATCAGTGAGGGACTCGCTAGCACAGATACGCAGTATTTT. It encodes CAISEGLASTDTQYF.

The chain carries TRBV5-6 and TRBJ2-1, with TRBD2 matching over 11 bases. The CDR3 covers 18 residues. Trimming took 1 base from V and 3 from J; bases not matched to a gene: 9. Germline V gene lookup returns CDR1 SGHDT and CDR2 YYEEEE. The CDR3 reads CASSLSGGGTSGYNEQFF. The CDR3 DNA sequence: TGTGCCAGCAGCTTGTCAGGAGGCGGGACTAGCGGCTACAATGAGCAGTTCTTC.

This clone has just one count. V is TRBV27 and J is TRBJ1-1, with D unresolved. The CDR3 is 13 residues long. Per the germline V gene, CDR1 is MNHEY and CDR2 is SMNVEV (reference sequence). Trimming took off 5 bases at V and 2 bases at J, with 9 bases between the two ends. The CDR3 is CASSTIGNTEAFF. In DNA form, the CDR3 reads TGTGCCAGCAGTACTATAGGAAACACTGAAGCTTTCTTT.

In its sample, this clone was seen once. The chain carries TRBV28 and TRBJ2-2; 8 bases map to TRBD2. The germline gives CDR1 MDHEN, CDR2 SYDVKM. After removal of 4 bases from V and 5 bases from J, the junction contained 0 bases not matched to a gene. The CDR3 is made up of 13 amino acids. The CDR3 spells CASSSGGTGELFF. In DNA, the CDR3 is TGTGCCAGCAGTTCGGGGGGGACCGGGGAGCTGTTTTTT. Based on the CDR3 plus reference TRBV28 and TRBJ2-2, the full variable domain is DVKVTQSSRYLVKRTGEKVFLECVQDMDHENMFWYRQDPGLGLRLIYFSYDVKMKEKGDIPEGYSVSREKKERFSLILESASTNQTSMYLCASSSGGTGELFFGEGSRLTVL.

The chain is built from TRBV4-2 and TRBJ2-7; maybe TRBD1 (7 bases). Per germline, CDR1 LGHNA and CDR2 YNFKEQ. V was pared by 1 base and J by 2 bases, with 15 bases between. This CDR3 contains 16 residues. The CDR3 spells CASSQGEGGTAYEQYF. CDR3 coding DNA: TGTGCCAGCAGCCAAGGCGAAGGAGGGACAGCCTACGAGCAGTACTTC.

The CDR3 protein is CASRGGQGIVQPQHF. The CDR3 DNA sequence: TGTGCCAGCAGAGGAGGCCAGGGGATTGTGCAGCCCCAGCATTTT. The rearrangement links TRBV2 to TRBJ1-5; D possibly corresponds to TRBD1 (6 bases). The V gene's germline CDR1 is SNHLY and CDR2 FYNNEI. V was shortened by 6 bases and J by 7 bases, with 19 bases between the two germline ends. The CDR3 is 15 residues long.

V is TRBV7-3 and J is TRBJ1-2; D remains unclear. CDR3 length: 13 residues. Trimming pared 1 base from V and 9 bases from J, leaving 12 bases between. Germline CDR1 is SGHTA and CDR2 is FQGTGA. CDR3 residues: CASSLMLAGSYTF. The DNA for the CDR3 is TGTGCCAGCAGCTTAATGTTGGCAGGCAGCTACACCTTC.

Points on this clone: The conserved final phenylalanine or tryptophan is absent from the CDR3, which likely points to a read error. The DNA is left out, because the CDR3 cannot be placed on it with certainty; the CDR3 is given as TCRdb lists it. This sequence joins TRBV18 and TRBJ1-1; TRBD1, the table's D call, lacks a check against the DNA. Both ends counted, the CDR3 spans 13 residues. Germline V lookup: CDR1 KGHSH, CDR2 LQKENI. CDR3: CASSPNRDNKIIL.

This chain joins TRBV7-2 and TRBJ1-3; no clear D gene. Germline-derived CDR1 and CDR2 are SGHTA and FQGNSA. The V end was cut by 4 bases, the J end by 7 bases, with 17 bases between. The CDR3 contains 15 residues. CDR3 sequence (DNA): TGTGCCAGCAGCTCAACATTTGCGTCGGGGAACACCATATATTTT. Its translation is CASSSTFASGNTIYF.

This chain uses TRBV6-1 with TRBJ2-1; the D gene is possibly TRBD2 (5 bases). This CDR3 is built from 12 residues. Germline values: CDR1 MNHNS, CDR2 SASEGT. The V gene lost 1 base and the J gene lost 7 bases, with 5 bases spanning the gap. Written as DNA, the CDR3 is TGTGCCAGCAGTGAAGGCGGGAATGAGCAGTTCTTC. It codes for CASSEGGNEQFF.

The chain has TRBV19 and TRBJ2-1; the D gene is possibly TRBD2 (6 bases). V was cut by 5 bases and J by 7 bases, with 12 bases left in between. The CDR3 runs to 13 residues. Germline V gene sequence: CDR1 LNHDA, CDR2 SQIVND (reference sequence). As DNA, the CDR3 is TGTGCCAGTAGTGTTTCTAGCGAAAATGAGCAGTTCTTC. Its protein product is CASSVSSENEQFF. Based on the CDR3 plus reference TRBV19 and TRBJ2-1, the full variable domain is DGGITQSPKYLFRKEGQNVTLSCEQNLNHDAMYWYRQDPGQGLRLIYYSQIVNDFQKGDIAEGYSVSREKKESFPLTVTSAQKNPTAFYLCASSVSSENEQFFGPGTRLTVL.

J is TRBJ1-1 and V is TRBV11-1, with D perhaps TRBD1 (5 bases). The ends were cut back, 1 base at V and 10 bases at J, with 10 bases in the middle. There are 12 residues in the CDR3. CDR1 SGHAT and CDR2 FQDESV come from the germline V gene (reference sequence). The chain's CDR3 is CASSLEGVRAFF. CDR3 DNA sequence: TGTGCCAGCAGCTTAGAAGGGGTGAGAGCTTTCTTT.

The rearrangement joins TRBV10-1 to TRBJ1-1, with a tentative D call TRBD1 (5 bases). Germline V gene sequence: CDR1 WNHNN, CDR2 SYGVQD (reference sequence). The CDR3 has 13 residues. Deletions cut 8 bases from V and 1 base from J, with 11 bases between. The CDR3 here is CASALTANTEAFF. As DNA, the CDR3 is TGCGCCAGCGCTTTGACAGCGAACACTGAAGCTTTCTTT.

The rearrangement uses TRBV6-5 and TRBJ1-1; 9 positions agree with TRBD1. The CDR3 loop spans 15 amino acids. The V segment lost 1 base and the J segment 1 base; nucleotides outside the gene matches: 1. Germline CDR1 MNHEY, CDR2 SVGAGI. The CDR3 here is CASSYWDRANTEAFF. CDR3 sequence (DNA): TGTGCCAGCAGTTACTGGGACAGGGCGAACACTGAAGCTTTCTTT.

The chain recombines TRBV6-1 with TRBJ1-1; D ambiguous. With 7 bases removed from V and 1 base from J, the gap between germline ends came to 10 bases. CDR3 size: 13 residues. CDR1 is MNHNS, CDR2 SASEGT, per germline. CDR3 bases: TGTGCCAGCAACGAGGGATGGAACACTGAAGCTTTCTTT. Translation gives CASNEGWNTEAFF.

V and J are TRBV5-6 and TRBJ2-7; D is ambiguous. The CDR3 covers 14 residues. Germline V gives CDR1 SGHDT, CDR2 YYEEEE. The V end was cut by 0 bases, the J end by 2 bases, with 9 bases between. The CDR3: CASSLDGGTYEQYF. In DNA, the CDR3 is TGTGCCAGCAGCTTGGATGGCGGAACCTACGAGCAGTACTTC.

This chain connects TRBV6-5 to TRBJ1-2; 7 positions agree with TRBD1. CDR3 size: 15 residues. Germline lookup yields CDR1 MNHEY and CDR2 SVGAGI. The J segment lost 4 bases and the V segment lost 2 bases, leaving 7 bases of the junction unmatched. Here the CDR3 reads CASSYGPTGPYGYTF. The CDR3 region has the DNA TGTGCCAGCAGTTACGGCCCGACAGGGCCCTATGGCTACACCTTC.

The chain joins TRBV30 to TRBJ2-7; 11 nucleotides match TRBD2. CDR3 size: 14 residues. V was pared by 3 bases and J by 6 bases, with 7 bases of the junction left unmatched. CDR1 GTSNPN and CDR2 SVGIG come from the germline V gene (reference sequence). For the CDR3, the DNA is TGTGCCTGGAGGGTAGCGGGAGGGCTTAGCGAGCAGTACTTC. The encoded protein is CAWRVAGGLSEQYF.

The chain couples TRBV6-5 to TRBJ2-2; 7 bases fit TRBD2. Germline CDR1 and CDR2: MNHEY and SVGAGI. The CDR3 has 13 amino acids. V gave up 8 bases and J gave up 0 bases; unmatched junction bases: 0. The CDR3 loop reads CASGLANTGELFF. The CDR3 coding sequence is TGTGCCAGCGGACTAGCGAACACCGGGGAGCTGTTTTTT.

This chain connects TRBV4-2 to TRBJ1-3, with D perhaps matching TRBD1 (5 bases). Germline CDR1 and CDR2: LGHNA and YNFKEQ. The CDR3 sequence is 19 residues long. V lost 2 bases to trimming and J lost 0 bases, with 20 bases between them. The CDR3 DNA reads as TGTGCCAGCAGCCAACCACCACAGGAGAGGATCAACTCTGGAAACACCATATATTTT. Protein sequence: CASSQPPQERINSGNTIYF.

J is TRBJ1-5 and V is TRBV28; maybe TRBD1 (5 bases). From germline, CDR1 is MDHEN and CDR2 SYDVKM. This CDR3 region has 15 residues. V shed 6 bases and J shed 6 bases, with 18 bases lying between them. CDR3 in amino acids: CASSNRPIPSQPQHF. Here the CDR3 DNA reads TGTGCCAGCAGCAACAGGCCGATCCCTAGTCAGCCCCAGCATTTT.